This passage covers 18 T cell receptor beta chains from one sample sequenced in a study of blood T cell repertoires in COVID-19. The data were produced by immunoSEQ multiplex PCR, yet TCRdb's version contains in-frame clones alone and is incomplete. The sample shows 200,000 to 300,000 clones, around nine tenths of them seen only once. Sequenced input: peripheral blood. The origin of the receptors is a man aged 25 to 40 with active or convalescent COVID-19.

The V and J genes are TRBV30 and TRBJ2-5, with D hard to call. Trimming took off 1 base at V and 1 base at J, with 7 bases between the two ends. The CDR3 extends over 13 amino acids. The V gene's germline CDR1 is GTSNPN and CDR2 SVGIG (reference sequence). This CDR3 is CAWSDSFQETQYF. CDR3 DNA: TGTGCCTGGAGTGACAGCTTCCAAGAGACCCAGTACTTC.

The chain employs TRBV27 and TRBJ1-1, with D uncertain. CDR3 length: 13 residues. CDR1 and CDR2 (germline): MNHEY, SMNVEV (reference sequence). Trimming removed 0 bases from V and 2 bases from J, with 4 bases in between. CDR3 in DNA: TGTGCCAGCAGTTTATCGGCCAACACTGAAGCTTTCTTT. The encoded protein is CASSLSANTEAFF.

This clone was observed a few times. The genes are TRBV5-1 and TRBJ2-1; 9 bases line up with TRBD1. The CDR3 contains 20 residues. V trimming: 3 bases; J trimming: 5 bases; junction bases outside the gene matches: 21. Germline V CDR1 and CDR2: SGHRS, YFSETQ. The CDR3 loop reads CASSSNVPGQGSVLHNEQFF. CDR3 DNA: TGCGCCAGCAGCTCGAACGTCCCGGGACAGGGCTCGGTACTACACAATGAGCAGTTCTTC.

The chain carries TRBV18 and TRBJ2-1; a weak D match, TRBD2 (6 bases). This CDR3 has 17 residues. The germline V gene has CDR1 KGHSH and CDR2 LQKENI. V was pared by 0 bases and J by 6 bases, with 18 bases between. CDR3 sequence: CASSPPGVGGAGNEQFF. The CDR3 region has the DNA TGTGCCAGCTCACCACCGGGGGTGGGGGGAGCCGGCAATGAGCAGTTCTTC.

The chain combines TRBV6-1 with TRBJ2-7, with D perhaps TRBD2 (7 bases). Trimming left V 2 bases short and J 0 bases short, with 11 bases between. CDR1 MNHNS and CDR2 SASEGT come from the germline V gene. The CDR3 totals 15 residues. CDR3 in amino acids: CASSERGAGSYEQYF. The CDR3 DNA is TGTGCCAGCAGTGAACGGGGGGCTGGCTCCTACGAGCAGTACTTC.

J is TRBJ2-1 and V is TRBV28; no definite D call. V lost 5 bases, J lost 9 bases, and 5 bases lay in between. Germline CDR1 and CDR2: MDHEN and SYDVKM. The CDR3 contains 10 residues. The CDR3 is CASSMAEQFF. The CDR3 DNA reads as TGTGCCAGCAGTATGGCTGAGCAGTTCTTC. Filled out from reference TRBV28 and TRBJ2-1, the complete variable domain reads DVKVTQSSRYLVKRTGEKVFLECVQDMDHENMFWYRQDPGLGLRLIYFSYDVKMKEKGDIPEGYSVSREKKERFSLILESASTNQTSMYLCASSMAEQFFGPGTRLTVL.

The chain uses TRBV5-1 and TRBJ2-2; 8 bases align to TRBD1. The CDR3 covers 16 residues. Germline CDR1 is SGHRS and CDR2 is YFSETQ. The V gene end was trimmed by 3 bases and the J gene end by 6 bases; junction bases not matched to a gene: 10. In DNA form, the CDR3 reads TGCGCCAGCAGCTACGGACAGGGAAGTATGTCCGGGGAGCTGTTTTTT. Amino acid sequence: CASSYGQGSMSGELFF.

The chain recombines TRBV7-8 with TRBJ2-7; 8 bases fit TRBD2. The CDR3 length is 16 residues. Germline assignment: CDR1 SGHVS and CDR2 FQNEAQ. V was clipped by 5 bases and J by 1 base; unmatched bases: 10. The chain's CDR3 is CASSVGEAGASYEQYF. CDR3 sequence (DNA): TGTGCCAGCAGCGTCGGTGAAGCGGGAGCATCCTACGAGCAGTACTTC.

V usage is TRBV29-1 and J usage is TRBJ2-3; tentatively, D is TRBD2 (5 bases). V was trimmed by 4 bases and J by 1 base, leaving 12 bases between them. The germline gives CDR1 SQVTM, CDR2 ANQGSEA. The CDR3 totals 14 residues. For the CDR3, the DNA is TGCAGCGTTGTAGGCGGGTCTCGCACAGATACGCAGTATTTT. Its protein product is CSVVGGSRTDTQYF.

The genes are TRBV19 and TRBJ1-2, with TRBD1 matching 11 bases. Germline V gives CDR1 LNHDA, CDR2 SQIVND (reference sequence). This CDR3 region has 14 residues. Trimming took 4 bases from V and 7 from J; bases not matched to a gene: 5. CDR3 protein: CASSTGQGAVGYTF. The CDR3 bases are TGTGCCAGTAGTACCGGACAGGGGGCGGTTGGCTACACCTTC.

This sequence joins TRBV4-3 and TRBJ2-1; TRBD2 matches 9 bases. The CDR3 runs 18 residues. V lost 0 bases, J lost 11 bases, and 17 bases stayed unmatched. Germline lookup yields CDR1 LGHNA and CDR2 YSLEER. CDR3: CASSQDWIGGGGLVQQFF. The CDR3 DNA is TGCGCCAGCAGCCAAGATTGGATTGGCGGGGGGGGCCTTGTTCAGCAGTTCTTC.

The chain combines TRBV7-2 with TRBJ2-7; the match to TRBD2 covers 9 bases. The V and J ends lost 1 base and 0 bases, in that order; junction bases with no gene match: 1. The CDR3 has 15 amino acids. Germline loops: CDR1 SGHTA, CDR2 FQGNSA. CDR3 residues: CASSLGGGASYEQYF. The CDR3, as DNA: TGTGCCAGCAGCTTAGGCGGGGGGGCCTCCTACGAGCAGTACTTC.

The V call is TRBV15, the J call TRBJ2-1; TRBD1 matches 11 bases. Germline CDR1 LNHNV, CDR2 YYDKDF (reference sequence). This CDR3 contains 15 residues. J lost 6 bases, V lost 5 bases, and 6 bases had no gene match. CDR3 loop: CATSVRDRGFNEQFF. The CDR3 DNA reads TGTGCCACCAGCGTAAGGGACAGGGGGTTCAATGAGCAGTTCTTC.

With regard to this clone: Germline is not matched at one junction end, which may reflect a read error. CDR3 in DNA: TGTGTCAGCAGTGGGACAGAATCACCCCTCCACTTT. Its protein product is CVSSGTESPLHF. The chain is built from TRBV2 and TRBJ1-6, with 7 bases lining up with TRBD1. Germline loops: CDR1 SNHLY, CDR2 FYNNEI. CDR3 length equals 12 residues.

V usage is TRBV2 and J usage is TRBJ2-3; D perhaps matches TRBD1 (7 bases). V was cut by 3 bases and J by 1 base, with 14 bases left in between. Germline V lookup: CDR1 SNHLY, CDR2 FYNNEI. CDR3 size: 16 residues. The CDR3 nucleotides read TGTGCCAGCAGTGACTACAGGGGAGGAGGCACAGATACGCAGTATTTT. It is translated as CASSDYRGGGTDTQYF.

This chain connects TRBV5-4 to TRBJ2-3; 8 nucleotides agree with TRBD2. Germline V lookup: CDR1 SGHNT, CDR2 YYREEE (reference sequence). CDR3 length: 16 residues. With V trimmed by 5 bases and J by 2 bases, 10 bases remained unmatched. The CDR3 sequence is CASRPDLLAATDTQYF. The CDR3, as DNA: TGTGCCAGCAGGCCGGACTTACTAGCGGCCACAGATACGCAGTATTTT.

The chain joins TRBV6-6 to TRBJ2-1, with a weak D call TRBD1 (5 bases). There are 15 residues in the CDR3. Trimming left V 2 bases short and J 5 bases short, with 13 bases between. Germline V gene lookup returns CDR1 MNHNY and CDR2 SVGAGI (reference sequence). Here the CDR3 DNA reads TGTGCCAGCAGTTACCCCATGGACACCAACAATGAGCAGTTCTTC. Translated: CASSYPMDTNNEQFF.

This clone occurred once. The chain links TRBV2 to TRBJ1-2, with 7 bases aligning to TRBD1. V dropped 7 bases and J dropped 8; count of bases not matched to a gene: 13. The germline CDR1 and CDR2 sequences are SNHLY and FYNNEI. This CDR3 spans 14 amino acids. The CDR3 nucleotides read TGTGCCAGCACTGGACAGGAGACGGTAGCCGGCTACACCTTC. Amino acid sequence: CASTGQETVAGYTF. Full variable domain (outside the CDR3, taken from reference TRBV2 and TRBJ1-2): EPEVTQTPSHQVTQMGQEVILRCVPISNHLYFYWYRQILGQKVEFLVSFYNNEISEKSEIFDDQFSVERPDGSNFTLKIRSTKLEDSAMYFCASTGQETVAGYTFGSGTRLTVV.